This TCR beta chain was recovered during a study of blood T cells in healthy people across ages. Study-level results: Age showed a roughly linear inverse relationship with TCR beta diversity per million T cells. No one knew whether donors had CMV, which possibly confounded expanded clonotype changes.

RNA extraction gave at least 5.5 micrograms of total RNA per sample. Next came a second PCR, run for about 7 to 12 cycles, which used a sample-barcoded 5' primer along with a J-beta primer mix. From the 5' RACE reads, TCRdb called clonotypes with MiXCR, one entry per CDR3 protein. Here the sample spans 1.8 million or so distinct CDR3 sequences, more than 35% being singletons. V gave up 3 bases and J gave up 2 bases, with 9 bases separating them. The germline V gene has CDR1 DFQATT and CDR2 SNEGSKA (reference sequence). This CDR3 is built from 13 residues. In the case of this clonotype: Its target is unknown.

The material sequenced was blood. V and J are TRBV20-1 and TRBJ2-3; the D call may be TRBD1 or TRBD2 (5 bases each). The TCR comes from a human donor in good health. The DNA of the CDR3 is TGCAGTGCTAGGGGACGGGACACAGATACGCAGTATTTT. Amino acid sequence: CSARGRDTDTQYF.